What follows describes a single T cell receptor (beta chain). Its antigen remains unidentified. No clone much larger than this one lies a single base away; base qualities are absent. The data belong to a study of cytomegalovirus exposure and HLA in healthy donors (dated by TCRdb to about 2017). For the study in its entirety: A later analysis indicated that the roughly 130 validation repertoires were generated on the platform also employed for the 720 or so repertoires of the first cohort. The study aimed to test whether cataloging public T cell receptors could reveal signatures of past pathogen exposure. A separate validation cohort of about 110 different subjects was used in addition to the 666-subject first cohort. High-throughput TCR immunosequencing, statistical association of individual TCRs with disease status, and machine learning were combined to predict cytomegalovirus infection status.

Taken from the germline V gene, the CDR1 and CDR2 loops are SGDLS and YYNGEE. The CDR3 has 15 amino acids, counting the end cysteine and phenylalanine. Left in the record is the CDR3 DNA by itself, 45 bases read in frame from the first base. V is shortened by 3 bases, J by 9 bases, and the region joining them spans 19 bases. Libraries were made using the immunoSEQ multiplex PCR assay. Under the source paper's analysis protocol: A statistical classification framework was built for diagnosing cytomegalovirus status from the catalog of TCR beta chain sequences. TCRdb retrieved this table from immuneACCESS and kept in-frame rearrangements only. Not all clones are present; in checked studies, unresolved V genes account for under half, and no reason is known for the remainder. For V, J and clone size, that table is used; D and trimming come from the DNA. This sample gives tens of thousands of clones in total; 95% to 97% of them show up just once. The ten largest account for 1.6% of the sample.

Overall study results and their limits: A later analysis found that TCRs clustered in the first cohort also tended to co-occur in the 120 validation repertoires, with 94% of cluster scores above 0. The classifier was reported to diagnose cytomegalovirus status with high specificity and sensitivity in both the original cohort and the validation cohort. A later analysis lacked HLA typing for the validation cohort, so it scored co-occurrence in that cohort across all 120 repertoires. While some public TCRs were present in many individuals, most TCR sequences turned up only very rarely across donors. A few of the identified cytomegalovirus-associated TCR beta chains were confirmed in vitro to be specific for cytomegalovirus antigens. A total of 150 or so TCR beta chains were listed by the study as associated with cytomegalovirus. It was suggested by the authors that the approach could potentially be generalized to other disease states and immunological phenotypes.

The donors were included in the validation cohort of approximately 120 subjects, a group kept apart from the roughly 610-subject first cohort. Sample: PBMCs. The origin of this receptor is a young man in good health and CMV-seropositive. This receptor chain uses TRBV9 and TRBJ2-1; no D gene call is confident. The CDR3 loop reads CASSGIRVPLGEQFF. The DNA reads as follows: TGTGCCAGCAGCGGGATACGGGTTCCCCTCGGTGAGCAGTTCTTC.